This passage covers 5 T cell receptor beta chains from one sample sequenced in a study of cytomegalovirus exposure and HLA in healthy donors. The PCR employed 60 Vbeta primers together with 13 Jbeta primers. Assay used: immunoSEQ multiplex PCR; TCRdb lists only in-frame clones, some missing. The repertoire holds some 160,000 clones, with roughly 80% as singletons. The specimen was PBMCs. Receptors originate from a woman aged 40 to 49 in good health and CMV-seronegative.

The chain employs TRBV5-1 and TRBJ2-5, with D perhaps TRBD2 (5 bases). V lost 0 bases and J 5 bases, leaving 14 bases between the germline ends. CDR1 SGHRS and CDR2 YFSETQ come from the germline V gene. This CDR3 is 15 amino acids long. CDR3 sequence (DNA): TGCGCCAGCAGCTTGGTAGGGAGTCTAGGGGAGACCCAGTACTTC. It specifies CASSLVGSLGETQYF.

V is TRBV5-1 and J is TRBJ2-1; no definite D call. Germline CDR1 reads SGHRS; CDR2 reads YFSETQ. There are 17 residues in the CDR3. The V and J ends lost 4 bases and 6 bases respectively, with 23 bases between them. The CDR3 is CASSPNRITTSPNEQFF. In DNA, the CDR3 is TGCGCCAGCAGCCCTAATAGAATAACGACATCTCCCAATGAGCAGTTCTTC.

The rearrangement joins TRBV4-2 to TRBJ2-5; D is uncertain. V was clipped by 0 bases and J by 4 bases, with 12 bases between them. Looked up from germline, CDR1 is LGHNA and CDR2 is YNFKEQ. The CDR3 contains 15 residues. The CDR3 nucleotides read TGTGCCAGCAGCCAAGAGAGAGGCGGCCCAGAGACCCAGTACTTC. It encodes CASSQERGGPETQYF.

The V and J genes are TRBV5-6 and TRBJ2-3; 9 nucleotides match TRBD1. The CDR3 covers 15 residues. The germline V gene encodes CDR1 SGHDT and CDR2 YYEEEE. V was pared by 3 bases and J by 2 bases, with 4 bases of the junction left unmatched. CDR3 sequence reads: CASSWDRDNTDTQYF. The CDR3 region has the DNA TGTGCCAGCAGCTGGGACAGGGACAACACAGATACGCAGTATTTT.

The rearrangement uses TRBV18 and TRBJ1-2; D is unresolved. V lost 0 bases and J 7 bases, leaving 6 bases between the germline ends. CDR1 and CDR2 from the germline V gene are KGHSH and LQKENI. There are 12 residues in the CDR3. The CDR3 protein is CASSPPLSGYTF. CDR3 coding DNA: TGTGCCAGCTCACCACCTTTATCTGGCTACACCTTC.